Listed below are T cell receptor beta chains from one sample, sequenced in a study of CD8 T cells in ankylosing spondylitis. TCRdb analysed the 5' RACE reads with MiXCR anew, one entry per CDR3 protein. The sample consists of 200,000 or so distinct CDR3 sequences, approximately 18% of them appearing once. The sample taken for sequencing was blood, either unsorted or a sorted T cell fraction (not recorded which). Receptor source: a male donor between 10 and 30 years old with ankylosing spondylitis or in good health (not recorded which). CDR3s include the opening cysteine and the closing phenylalanine or tryptophan. The D gene is left open where the match is weak. Only part of the rows carry a size: once, few, many, or a class if the clone is expanded.

d_gene	abundance	v_gene	j_gene	CDR3aa	CDR3nt
.	many	TRBV4-1	TRBJ2-3	CASSQARDSALWTQYF	TGCGCCAGCAGCCAGGCACGGGACTCCGCTTTATGGACGCAGTATTTT
TRBD2	many	TRBV6-5	TRBJ2-2	CASSLAGVGTGELFF	TGTGCCAGCAGCTTAGCGGGAGTTGGCACCGGGGAGCTGTTTTTT
.	many	TRBV12-3/TRBV12-4	TRBJ2-1	CASSPVNPAGEQFF	TGTGCCAGCAGCCCGGTCAACCCGGCGGGTGAGCAGTTCTTC
.	.	TRBV20-1	TRBJ2-2	CSARSGTTGELFF	TGCAGTGCTAGATCAGGGACCACCGGGGAGCTGTTTTTT
.	.	TRBV20-1	TRBJ2-5	CSARQNTQETQYF	TGCAGTGCTAGGCAGAACACACAAGAGACCCAGTACTTC
TRBD2	many	TRBV20-1	TRBJ2-5	CSARVGGPQETQYF	TGCAGTGCTAGAGTGGGAGGGCCTCAAGAGACCCAGTACTTC
.	many	TRBV6-6	TRBJ2-1	CASSYGRANEQFF	TGTGCCAGCAGTTACGGTAGGGCTAATGAGCAGTTCTTC
.	.	TRBV6-5	TRBJ2-7	CASSYQDGYEQYF	TGTGCCAGCAGTTACCAGGACGGCTACGAGCAGTACTTC
.	many	TRBV2	TRBJ2-1	CASSEHGLSRNEQFF	TGTGCCAGCAGTGAACATGGACTCTCGAGGAATGAGCAGTTCTTC
TRBD1	few	TRBV27	TRBJ1-5	CASSLYSDRGLSDSNQPQHF	TGTGCCAGCAGTTTATACTCCGACAGGGGCCTCTCCGATAGCAATCAGCCCCAGCATTTT
TRBD1	.	TRBV3-1	TRBJ2-1	CASSLQGAAMGNEQFF	TGTGCCAGCAGCCTACAGGGGGCCGCCATGGGAAATGAGCAGTTCTTC
.	many	TRBV7-2	TRBJ2-7	CASSFQGPYYEQYF	TGTGCCAGCAGCTTTCAGGGCCCCTATTACGAGCAGTACTTC
TRBD1	many	TRBV12-3/TRBV12-4	TRBJ2-5	CASSSRGRETQYF	TGTGCCAGCAGTTCCAGGGGGCGAGAGACCCAGTACTTC
TRBD2	many	TRBV4-2	TRBJ2-3	CASSHQDGRGTDTQYF	TGTGCCAGCAGCCACCAGGACGGGAGGGGGACAGATACGCAGTATTTT
TRBD2	many	TRBV9	TRBJ2-3	CASSVEGLAGDTQYF	TGTGCCAGCAGCGTAGAGGGACTAGCGGGAGATACGCAGTATTTT
.	many	TRBV5-1	TRBJ1-5	CASSWGGGDQPQHF	TGCGCCAGCAGCTGGGGGGGAGGGGACCAGCCCCAGCATTTT
.	.	TRBV24-1	TRBJ2-5	CATSDGQKKETQYF	TGTGCCACCAGTGACGGACAGAAGAAAGAGACCCAGTACTTC
TRBD1	.	TRBV4-1	TRBJ1-1	CASSQGPGTGGRGEAFF	TGCGCCAGCAGCCAAGGCCCCGGGACAGGGGGCAGAGGTGAAGCTTTCTTT
.	many	TRBV28	TRBJ2-2	CASSLKELTGELFF	TGTGCCAGCAGTTTAAAAGAATTGACCGGGGAGCTGTTTTTT
TRBD1	many	TRBV4-2	TRBJ2-4	CASSQDPGQGISEYF	TGTGCCAGCAGCCAAGATCCGGGACAGGGAATATCGGAGTACTTC
.	many	TRBV12-3/TRBV12-4	TRBJ2-1	CASSPSNEQFF	TGTGCCAGCAGCCCCTCCAATGAGCAGTTCTTC
.	many	TRBV27	TRBJ2-7	CASSRLVGGDYEQYF	TGTGCCAGCAGTCGACTAGTAGGTGGGGACTACGAGCAGTACTTC
.	many	TRBV18	TRBJ1-2	CASSATANYGYTF	TGTGCCAGCTCAGCAACAGCGAACTATGGCTACACCTTC
TRBD2	many	TRBV5-6	TRBJ2-1	CASSIWTSGSSYQQFF	TGTGCCAGCAGCATCTGGACTAGCGGGAGCTCCTACCAGCAGTTCTTC
TRBD2	many	TRBV19	TRBJ2-3	CASNVGGRDTDTQYF	TGTGCCAGTAACGTCGGTGGGAGGGACACAGATACGCAGTATTTT
.	few	TRBV20-1	TRBJ2-7	CSARGPVTGEQYF	TGCAGTGCTAGAGGGCCAGTAACGGGGGAGCAGTACTTC
TRBD2	few	TRBV29-1	TRBJ2-1	CSADTSGSYNEQFF	TGCAGCGCGGATACTAGCGGCTCCTACAATGAGCAGTTCTTC
.	many	TRBV6-2/TRBV6-3	TRBJ2-2	CASSPWGPTRGTGELFF	TGTGCCAGCAGTCCCTGGGGCCCAACACGGGGCACCGGGGAGCTGTTTTTT
TRBD2	many	TRBV5-1	TRBJ2-3	CASSHGTSGDTQYF	TGCGCCAGCAGCCACGGGACTAGCGGAGATACGCAGTATTTT
.	many	TRBV4-2	TRBJ2-5	CASSPEGAGKGTQYF	TGTGCCAGCAGCCCGGAAGGGGCGGGAAAAGGGACCCAGTACTTC
TRBD2	few	TRBV27	TRBJ2-7	CASSSYGTSGRPTYEQYF	TGTGCCAGCAGTAGCTACGGGACTAGCGGGAGGCCAACCTACGAGCAGTACTTC
.	many	TRBV2	TRBJ2-5	CASSLGLTKETQYF	TGTGCCAGCAGTTTGGGGTTGACTAAAGAGACCCAGTACTTC
TRBD1	.	TRBV29-1	TRBJ2-3	CSVKGQLTSTDTQYF	TGCAGCGTCAAGGGACAGCTTACTAGCACAGATACGCAGTATTTT
.	.	TRBV10-3	TRBJ1-1	CAISDAMNTEAFF	TGTGCCATCAGTGACGCGATGAACACTGAAGCTTTCTTT
TRBD1	many	TRBV5-1	TRBJ2-3	CASSSQGASDTQYF	TGCGCCAGCAGCTCGCAGGGGGCCTCAGATACGCAGTATTTT
.	many	TRBV12-3/TRBV12-4	TRBJ2-2	CASTFQGPGELFF	TGTGCCAGCACCTTCCAGGGACCCGGGGAGCTGTTTTTT
.	many	TRBV12-3/TRBV12-4	TRBJ2-3	CASIPDSTDTQYF	TGTGCCAGCATTCCGGATAGCACAGATACGCAGTATTTT